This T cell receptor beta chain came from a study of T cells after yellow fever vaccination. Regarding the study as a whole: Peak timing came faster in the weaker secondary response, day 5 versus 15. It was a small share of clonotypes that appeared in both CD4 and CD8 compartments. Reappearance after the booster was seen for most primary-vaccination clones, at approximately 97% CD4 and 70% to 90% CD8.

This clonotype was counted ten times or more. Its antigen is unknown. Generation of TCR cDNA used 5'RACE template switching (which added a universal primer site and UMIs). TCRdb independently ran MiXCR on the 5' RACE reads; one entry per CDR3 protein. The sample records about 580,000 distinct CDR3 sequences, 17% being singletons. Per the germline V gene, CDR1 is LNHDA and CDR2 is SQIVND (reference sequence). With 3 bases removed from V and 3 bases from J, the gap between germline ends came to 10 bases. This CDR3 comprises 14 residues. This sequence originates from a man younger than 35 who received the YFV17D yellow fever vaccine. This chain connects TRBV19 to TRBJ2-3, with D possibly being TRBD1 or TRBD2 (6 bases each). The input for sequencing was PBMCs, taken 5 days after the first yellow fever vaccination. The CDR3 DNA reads TGTGCCAGTAGTATTCAGGGGAGGACAGATACGCAGTATTTT. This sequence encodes CASSIQGRTDTQYF.